The source of this T cell receptor (beta chain) is a study of T cells in localized non-small cell lung cancer. Study conclusions and caveats: A median of 57 clones ranked among the top 100 in tumor appeared in adjacent lung. Uninvolved adjacent lung had more T cell clonality than any other tissue, topping tumor. Owing to sequencing of a solitary tumor region, heterogeneity cannot be discounted.

The CDR3 length is 16 residues. Germline CDR1 LNHDA, CDR2 SQIVND (reference sequence). V was cut by 3 bases and J by 4 bases, with 13 bases left in between. Remarks on this clone: No antigen is known for it.

The data were produced by immunoSEQ multiplex PCR, yet TCRdb's version contains in-frame clones alone and is incomplete. Here the sample spans roughly 38,000 clones, 85% to 90% being singletons. The chain links TRBV19 to TRBJ2-6; no clear D gene. The receptor was isolated from a man between 18 and 55 years old with stage I lung adenocarcinoma. The material was peripheral blood, obtained before any cancer treatment. In nucleotides, the CDR3 is TGTGCCAGTAGTATTTCCCCCGTCTCGGGGGCCAACGTCCTGACTTTC. As protein: CASSISPVSGANVLTF.